This record concerns one TCR beta chain sequence. This entry belongs to a study of OX40 agonist ivuxolimab in advanced cancers. Libraries were prepared by immunoSEQ multiplex PCR; TCRdb keeps only in-frame clonotypes and omits some of them. The data show about 40,000 clones, approximately 86% seen once. V lost 2 bases, J lost 5 bases, and 16 bases lay in between. The CDR3 has 15 amino acids. The germline CDR1 and CDR2 sequences are SGHDT and YYEEEE. Sequenced material: CD4+ or CD8+ T cells sorted from blood, taken in a trial of the OX40 agonist ivuxolimab. The genes are TRBV5-6 and TRBJ1-1; D is possibly TRBD1 (5 bases). The origin of this receptor is an adult with an advanced solid tumor such as melanoma, head and neck, liver or kidney cancer. The CDR3 region has the DNA TGTGCCAGCAGCTTCCTGGGGCAGGGAGGAACTGAAGCTTTCTTT. Amino acids: CASSFLGQGGTEAFF.